A selection of T cell receptor beta chains follows, all from one sample in a study of PD-1 blockade in classical Hodgkin lymphoma. The assay was immunoSEQ multiplex PCR, and TCRdb's table has in-frame clones only and misses some. The table has 19,000 or so clones, approximately 80% seen once. Sequencing was performed on peripheral blood mononuclear cells (PBMCs), taken before the fourth cycle of nivolumab. The receptors derive from a human donor with classical Hodgkin lymphoma. Each CDR3 is given without its conserved first and last residue.

>TRBJ2-3|TRBV11-3
ASSLGSDTQY
>TRBJ1-5|TRBV5-1
ASSLEGTGSQPQH
>TRBJ1-6|TRBV6-9
ASSYGGQGSPLH
>TRBJ1-5|TRBV2
ASSDYGTGRLNQPQH
>TRBJ2-3|TRBV6-1
ASSQGGSTDTQY
>TRBJ1-3|TRBV19
ASSQVTGNTIY
>TRBJ2-7|TRBV18
ASSNGPGQGFEQY
>TRBJ2-2|TRBV18
ASSTGSFTGELF
>TRBJ2-3|TRBV12-5
ASGLSTGQQY
>TRBJ1-6|TRBV4-2
ASSQVTVVGPGSPLH
>TRBJ2-5|TRBV5-1
ASSVWGAGGSETQY
>TRBJ1-4|TRBV15
ATSKGQQTTNEKLF
>TRBJ2-1|TRBV5-6
ASDRPGASYNEQF
>TRBJ2-7|TRBV28
ASSPREAGVHEQY
>TRBJ1-2|TRBV10-2
ASSDSGGGYT
>TRBJ1-1|TRBV19
ASSTFLPKNTEAF
>TRBJ1-1|TRBV7-6
ASSFGHGTEAF
>TRBJ2-5|TRBV2
ASSDDGGTETQY
>TRBJ1-3|TRBV11-2
ASSLRRQASSGNTIY
>TRBJ1-3|TRBV19
ASSHRGSAGNTIY
>TRBJ2-7|TRBV13
ASSLGGTPRYEQY
>TRBJ1-2|TRBV29-1
SVDDDKAYGYT
>TRBJ2-3|TRBV13
ASSKRSGGVDTQY
>TRBJ2-7|TRBV7-9
ASRLGGSYEQY